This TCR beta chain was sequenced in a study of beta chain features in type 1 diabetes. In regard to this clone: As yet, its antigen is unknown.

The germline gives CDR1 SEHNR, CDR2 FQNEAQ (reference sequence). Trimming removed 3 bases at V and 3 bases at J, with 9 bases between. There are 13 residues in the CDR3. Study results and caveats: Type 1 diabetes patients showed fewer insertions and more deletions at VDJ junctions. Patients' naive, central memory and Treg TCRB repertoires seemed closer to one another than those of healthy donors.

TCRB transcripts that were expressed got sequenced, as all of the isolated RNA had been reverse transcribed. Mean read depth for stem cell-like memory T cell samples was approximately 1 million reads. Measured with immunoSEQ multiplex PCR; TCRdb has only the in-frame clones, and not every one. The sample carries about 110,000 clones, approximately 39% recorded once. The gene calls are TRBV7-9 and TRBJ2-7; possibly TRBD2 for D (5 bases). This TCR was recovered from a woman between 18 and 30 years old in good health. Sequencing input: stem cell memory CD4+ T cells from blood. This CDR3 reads CASSLDSFYEQYF. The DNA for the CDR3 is TGTGCCAGCAGCTTGGACTCTTTCTACGAGCAGTACTTC.